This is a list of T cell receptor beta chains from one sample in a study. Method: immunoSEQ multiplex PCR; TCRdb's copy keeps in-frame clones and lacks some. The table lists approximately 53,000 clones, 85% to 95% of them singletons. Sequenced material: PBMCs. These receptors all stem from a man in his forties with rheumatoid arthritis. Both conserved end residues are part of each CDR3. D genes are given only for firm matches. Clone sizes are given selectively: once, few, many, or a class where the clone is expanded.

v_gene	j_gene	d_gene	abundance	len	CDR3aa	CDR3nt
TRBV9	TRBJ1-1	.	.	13	CASSVSGNTEAFF	TGTGCCAGCAGCGTATCAGGGAACACTGAAGCTTTCTTT
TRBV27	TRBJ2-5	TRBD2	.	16	CASSLTSGGYQETQYF	TGTGCCAGCAGTTTGACTAGCGGGGGGTACCAAGAGACCCAGTACTTC
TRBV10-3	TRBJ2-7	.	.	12	CAISDTDYEQYF	TGTGCCATCAGCGATACAGATTACGAGCAGTACTTC
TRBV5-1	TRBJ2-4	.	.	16	CASSLAGQSAKNIQYF	TGCGCCAGCAGCTTGGCCGGGCAGTCGGCCAAAAACATTCAGTACTTC
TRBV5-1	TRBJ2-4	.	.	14	CASSSGLYGDIQYF	TGCGCCAGCAGCTCCGGACTATATGGGGACATTCAGTACTTC
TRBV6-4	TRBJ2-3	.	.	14	CASSEWDSTDTQYF	TGTGCCAGCAGTGAATGGGATAGCACAGATACGCAGTATTTT
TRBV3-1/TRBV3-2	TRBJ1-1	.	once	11	CASFDGTEAFF	TGTGCCAGCTTCGACGGCACTGAAGCTTTCTTT
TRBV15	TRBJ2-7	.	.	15	CATSRPPDGSNEQYF	TGTGCCACCAGCAGACCCCCGGACGGCTCAAACGAGCAGTACTTC
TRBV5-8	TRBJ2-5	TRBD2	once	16	CASSFTGTSGSETQYF	TGTGCCAGCAGCTTTACCGGGACTAGCGGGAGTGAGACCCAGTACTTC
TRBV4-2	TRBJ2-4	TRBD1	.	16	CASSQDWGQGADIQYF	TGTGCCAGCAGCCAAGACTGGGGCCAGGGGGCGGACATTCAGTACTTC
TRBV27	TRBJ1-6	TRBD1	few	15	CASSSRGQSNSPLHF	TGTGCCAGCAGCTCACGGGGACAGTCAAATTCACCCCTCCACTTT
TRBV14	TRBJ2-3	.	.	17	CASSQDLHGRITDTQYF	TGTGCCAGCAGCCAAGATCTCCACGGACGCATCACAGATACGCAGTATTTT
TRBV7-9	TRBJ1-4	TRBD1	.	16	CASSPPGQAGSGKLFF	TGTGCCAGCAGCCCACCGGGACAGGCAGGTTCGGGGAAACTGTTTTTT
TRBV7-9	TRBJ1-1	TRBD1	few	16	CASSPPGQQFRGEAFF	TGTGCCAGCAGCCCACCGGGACAGCAATTCAGGGGTGAAGCTTTCTTT
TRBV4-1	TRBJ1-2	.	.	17	CASSQNEGNDILYGYTF	TGCGCCAGCAGCCAAAATGAGGGGAATGACATCCTCTATGGCTACACCTTC
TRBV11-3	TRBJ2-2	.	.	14	CASSFGGNTGELFF	TGTGCCAGCAGCTTTGGGGGTAACACCGGGGAGCTGTTTTTT
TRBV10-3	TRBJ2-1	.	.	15	CAISPGTSSYNEQFF	TGTGCCATCAGTCCCGGGACGAGCTCCTACAATGAGCAGTTCTTC
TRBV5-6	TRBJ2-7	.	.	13	CASSLAVGREQYF	TGTGCCAGCAGCTTGGCCGTCGGGCGCGAGCAGTACTTC
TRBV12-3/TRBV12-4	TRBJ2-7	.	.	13	CASSLGRTYEQYF	TGTGCCAGCAGTTTGGGAAGGACCTACGAGCAGTACTTC
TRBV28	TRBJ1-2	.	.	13	CASRLGTAYGYTF	TGTGCCAGCAGACTCGGGACCGCCTATGGCTACACCTTC
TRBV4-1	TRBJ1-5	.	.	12	CASSHGWGPQHF	TGCGCCAGCAGCCATGGCTGGGGGCCCCAGCATTTT
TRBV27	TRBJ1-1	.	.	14	CASSLTSTNTEAFF	TGTGCCAGCAGTTTAACCAGTACGAACACTGAAGCTTTCTTT
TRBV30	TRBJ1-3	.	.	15	CAWSSGGLPGNTIYF	TGTGCCTGGAGTTCCGGGGGTTTGCCTGGAAACACCATATATTTT
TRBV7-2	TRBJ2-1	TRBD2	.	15	CASSLERELRNEQFF	TGTGCCAGCAGCTTAGAGCGGGAGTTAAGGAATGAGCAGTTCTTC
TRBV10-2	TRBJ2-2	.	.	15	CASSFERGDTGELFF	TGCGCCAGCAGTTTCGAGAGGGGGGACACCGGGGAGCTGTTTTTT
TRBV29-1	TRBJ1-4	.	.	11	CSVEEPGRLFF	TGCAGCGTTGAAGAGCCGGGACGGCTGTTTTTT
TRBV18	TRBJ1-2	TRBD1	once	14	CASSLGQVLYGYTF	TGTGCCAGCTCGCTTGGACAGGTCCTTTATGGCTACACCTTC
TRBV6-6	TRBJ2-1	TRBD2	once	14	CASSLSGTYNEQFF	TGTGCCAGCAGTCTTAGCGGGACATACAATGAGCAGTTCTTC